The rows below give T cell receptor beta chains drawn from one sample of a study of T cell repertoires in cytomegalovirus infection. TCRdb analysed the reads with MiXCR anew, one entry per CDR3 protein. The sample has around 270,000 distinct CDR3 sequences, roughly 9.1% seen once. Specimen: PBMCs. The receptors originated from a human donor in good health (CMV status not recorded). Some clones in this sample may be carry-over from other donors' samples. The CDR3 runs from the conserved cysteine through the conserved F or W. Fields, in order: D gene, clone size, V gene, J gene, CDR3 DNA, CDR3 protein. D genes are given only for firm matches. Where a row states a size, it is once, few, many or the class of an expanded clone; other rows omit it.

.,many,TRBV12-3/TRBV12-4,TRBJ1-5,TGTGCCAGCAGTTTAAAACGGTATCAGCCCCAGCATTTT,CASSLKRYQPQHF
.,many,TRBV4-3,TRBJ2-7,TGCGCCAGCAGCCAAGATGGGGGGACAGTCGGCGAGCAGTACTTC,CASSQDGGTVGEQYF
TRBD2,few,TRBV28,TRBJ2-5,TGTGCCAGCAGGGGAGGGGCTGGGGAGACCCAGTACTTC,CASRGGAGETQYF
.,few,TRBV2,TRBJ1-6,TGTGCCAGCAGTGTTGTAACAGATGGAAATTCACCCCTCCACTTT,CASSVVTDGNSPLHF
.,.,TRBV27,TRBJ2-5,TGTGCCAGCAGTTTATCGTTGGGGGCCGAAGAGACCCAGTACTTC,CASSLSLGAEETQYF
TRBD1,many,TRBV15,TRBJ2-1,TGTGCCACCAGCCTCCGACAGGGGTACAATGAGCAGTTCTTC,CATSLRQGYNEQFF
.,few,TRBV19,TRBJ1-2,TGTGCCAGTAGTCCCGCGGGACTGGGAGCTAACTATGGCTACACCTTC,CASSPAGLGANYGYTF
TRBD2,.,TRBV20-1,TRBJ2-3,TGCAGTGCTAGAGATCCAGCGGGAGTCACAGATACGCAGTATTTT,CSARDPAGVTDTQYF
TRBD1,many,TRBV7-2,TRBJ1-4,TGTGCCAGCAGCCCGACAGGGGTAACTAATGAAAAACTGTTTTTT,CASSPTGVTNEKLFF
.,many,TRBV7-9,TRBJ2-2,TGTGCCAGCCTCCTCGGGGAGCTCTACACCGGGGAGCTGTTTTTT,CASLLGELYTGELFF
.,many,TRBV20-1,TRBJ2-2,TGCAGTGCCGGGGGACAGAACGCCGGGGAGCTGTTTTTT,CSAGGQNAGELFF
.,many,TRBV29-1,TRBJ2-7,TGCAGCGTTGAGGGCGGCTACGAGCAGTACTTC,CSVEGGYEQYF
TRBD1,many,TRBV20-1,TRBJ1-4,TGCAGTGCTAGGAAAAGGGGGACAGCCCGTAATGAAAAACTGTTTTTT,CSARKRGTARNEKLFF
TRBD1,.,TRBV5-1,TRBJ2-7,TGCGCCAGCAGCTTGGGACCGGGACAGGTAGACGAGCAGTACTTC,CASSLGPGQVDEQYF
.,many,TRBV7-2,TRBJ1-5,TGTGCCAGCAGCTTACAAGCGTCTAGCAATCAGCCCCAGCATTTT,CASSLQASSNQPQHF
TRBD1,.,TRBV12-3/TRBV12-4,TRBJ1-1,TGTGCCAGCAGAAAACAGGGGATGGGCACTGAAGCTTTCTTT,CASRKQGMGTEAFF
TRBD2,many,TRBV7-2,TRBJ2-1,TGTGCCAGCAGCTTGGGACTAGCGGCTGGCAATGAGCAGTTCTTC,CASSLGLAAGNEQFF
.,many,TRBV18,TRBJ1-1,TGTGCCAGCTCACCCGGGACGCCGAGAAACACTGAAGCTTTCTTT,CASSPGTPRNTEAFF
.,.,TRBV18,TRBJ2-7,TGTGCCAGCTCACCAATGACGGACGAGCAGTACTTC,CASSPMTDEQYF
.,.,TRBV7-3,TRBJ2-2,TGTGCCAGCAGCTTAACACAGGTGGACACCGGGGAGCTGTTTTTT,CASSLTQVDTGELFF
.,.,TRBV11-2,TRBJ2-6,TGTGCCAGCAGCTTAGTAGGCGAACAGTTAAGCTCTGGGGCCAACGTCCTGACTTTC,CASSLVGEQLSSGANVLTF
.,many,TRBV7-2,TRBJ1-5,TGTGCCAGCAGCCCGGGGACCAGGGTGGGTCAGCCCCAGCATTTT,CASSPGTRVGQPQHF
.,few,TRBV28,TRBJ1-4,TGTGCCAGCAGTTCAAGGGAAAAACTGTTTTTT,CASSSREKLFF
TRBD1,few,TRBV19,TRBJ1-5,TGTGCCAGTAGTATTTCGCGGACAGGGGTAGATCAGCCCCAGCATTTT,CASSISRTGVDQPQHF
TRBD2,many,TRBV6-2/TRBV6-3,TRBJ2-1,TGTGCCAGCAGTTACCCGACTAGCGGGAGGGCCCTTGAGCAGTTCTTC,CASSYPTSGRALEQFF
.,many,TRBV6-2/TRBV6-3,TRBJ1-1,TGTGCCAGCAGTTACTCGTCCTATGGTGAAGCTTTCTTT,CASSYSSYGEAFF
TRBD2,.,TRBV5-1,TRBJ2-1,TGCGCCAGCGGGAGGACTAGCGGGACGAACAATGAGCAGTTCTTC,CASGRTSGTNNEQFF
.,many,TRBV27,TRBJ1-2,TGTGCCAGCAGATCGACGGCCGACTATGGCTACACCTTC,CASRSTADYGYTF
TRBD2,many,TRBV7-2,TRBJ2-1,TGTGCCAGCAGCTTAGCGCCGGGGGCGGGGGGTAAGAATGAGCAGTTCTTC,CASSLAPGAGGKNEQFF
.,few,TRBV6-5,TRBJ2-5,TGTGCCAGCAGTTACTCACGGCAGGGGCCCCAAGAGACCCAGTACTTC,CASSYSRQGPQETQYF
TRBD2,few,TRBV7-2,TRBJ2-1,TGTGCCAGCAGCTTAGTTGGCGGGAGTAGGTTGAATGAGCAGTTCTTC,CASSLVGGSRLNEQFF
.,few,TRBV7-9,TRBJ1-1,TGTGCCAGCAGTATGACAGGCTTAGGCGAAGCTTTCTTT,CASSMTGLGEAFF
TRBD2,few,TRBV19,TRBJ2-1,TGTGCCAGTAGTCCTCGGACTAGCGGGACGGGAGAGCAGTTCTTC,CASSPRTSGTGEQFF
TRBD2,.,TRBV4-3,TRBJ2-1,TGCGCCAGCAGCCAAGAAAGGACTAGCGGGCACTCCTACAATGAGCAGTTCTTC,CASSQERTSGHSYNEQFF
.,many,TRBV7-9,TRBJ1-1,TGTGCCAGCAGCTTTAGGGCGACTGAAGCTTTCTTT,CASSFRATEAFF
TRBD1,.,TRBV19,TRBJ1-1,TGTGCCAGTAGTTCGACCGGGACAGCGAACACTGAAGCTTTCTTT,CASSSTGTANTEAFF
TRBD1,many,TRBV28,TRBJ1-2,TGTGCCAGCACTCAAAGGACAGGGGTCACCCCAATCTATGGCTACACCTTC,CASTQRTGVTPIYGYTF
.,many,TRBV7-9,TRBJ1-2,TGTGCCAGCAGCTTAGCGAGTCTCCATGGCTACACCTTC,CASSLASLHGYTF
.,few,TRBV28,TRBJ1-5,TGTGCCAGCACGGGGGCCCTTCAGCCCCAGCATTTT,CASTGALQPQHF
.,.,TRBV11-3,TRBJ1-4,TGTGCCAGCAGCCAAGCCCGGGGAAATGAAAAACTGTTTTTT,CASSQARGNEKLFF
.,many,TRBV4-2,TRBJ2-7,TGTGCCAGCAGCCAAGTACCTCTTGGGCAGGGAAGCCTTCTTTTCTCCTACGAGCAGTACTTC,CASSQVPLGQGSLLFSYEQYF
.,.,TRBV7-2,TRBJ1-5,TGTGCCAGCAGCTTCGGGACGAGTAGCAATCAGCCCCAGCATTTT,CASSFGTSSNQPQHF
TRBD1,many,TRBV11-2,TRBJ1-2,TGTGCCAGCAGCTTGGCCGTTGAGGGGGCCTATGGCTACACCTTC,CASSLAVEGAYGYTF
.,.,TRBV7-9,TRBJ1-5,TGTGCCAGCAGCTCCTCGGGTCCCCAGCATTTT,CASSSSGPQHF
.,many,TRBV7-9,TRBJ1-3,TGTGCCAGCAGCTTAATGGCCACCGTGGGCACCATATATTTT,CASSLMATVGTIYF
.,many,TRBV7-2,TRBJ2-2,TGTGCCAGCAGCTTAGGAGGAAACTCCATCGACGGGGAGCTGTTTTTT,CASSLGGNSIDGELFF
.,many,TRBV7-2,TRBJ1-5,TGTGCCAGCAGCTTAGGGGCAGGCAATCAGCCCCAGCATTTT,CASSLGAGNQPQHF
TRBD1,few,TRBV9,TRBJ2-1,TGTGCCAGCAGCGTTTCAGGGGGCCTCCCGGACAATGAGCAGTTCTTC,CASSVSGGLPDNEQFF
.,many,TRBV7-6,TRBJ2-3,TGTGCCAGCAGCAGTGGCGGGATCTCAGATACGCAGTATTTT,CASSSGGISDTQYF
.,few,TRBV20-1,TRBJ1-4,TGCAGTGCTAGAGTCGTTTCTAATGAAAAACTGTTTTTT,CSARVVSNEKLFF
.,.,TRBV7-2,TRBJ1-5,TGTGCCAGCAGCCCAGGGTGGTTTTCGGGACAGCCCCAGCATTTT,CASSPGWFSGQPQHF
TRBD2,many,TRBV7-2,TRBJ2-7,TGTGCCAGCAGCTTCGTTGGGGGGGACGAGCAGTACTTC,CASSFVGGDEQYF
.,many,TRBV7-2,TRBJ2-1,TGTGCCAGCAGCTTAGATTTGTTTGAGCAGTTCTTC,CASSLDLFEQFF
.,.,TRBV6-6,TRBJ1-4,TGTGCCAGCAGCTATCCTACGGGTGGCGGGATTGAAAAACTGTTTTTT,CASSYPTGGGIEKLFF
TRBD2,few,TRBV6-2/TRBV6-3,TRBJ2-1,TGTGCCAGCAGTTACGGACTAGCGGGAAACCGGGCGAACAATGAGCAGTTCTTC,CASSYGLAGNRANNEQFF
TRBD2,many,TRBV20-1,TRBJ2-7,TGCAGTGCTAGCAGGACTAGCGAGTTGAGTGAGCAGTACTTC,CSASRTSELSEQYF
.,few,TRBV20-1,TRBJ2-3,TGCAGTGCCACCCCTTTGGCGGGGTACACAGATACGCAGTATTTT,CSATPLAGYTDTQYF